Listed here are 26 T cell receptor beta chains from one sample, sequenced in a study of identical twins. Each CDR3 protein is one row after TCRdb ran MiXCR on the 5' RACE reads. The data contain roughly 250,000 distinct CDR3 sequences, about 14% of them singletons. The sample consisted of memory (CD45RO+) T cells sorted from blood. These receptor sequences come from a young woman in good health.

This clonotype was counted only a few times. The V gene is TRBV12-3 or TRBV12-4, the J gene TRBJ2-1; D is undetermined. This CDR3 region has 11 residues. The germline V and J ends were trimmed by 5 bases and 9 bases, with 8 bases remaining between them. For the CDR3, the DNA is TGTGCCAGCAGTCCACGGACTGAGCAGTTCTTC. It specifies CASSPRTEQFF.

This clonotype has only a few counts. The chain combines TRBV12-3 or TRBV12-4 with TRBJ1-2, with D perhaps matching TRBD1 (6 bases). V dropped 5 bases and J dropped 4 bases, with 11 bases sitting between them. The CDR3 has 13 residues. The CDR3 nucleotides read TGTGCCAGCAGTGTAGGGGGGACCTATGGCTACACCTTC. It codes for CASSVGGTYGYTF.

The table lists this clonotype with a few counts. The V call is TRBV10-3, the J call TRBJ2-7; 10 bases match TRBD1. The CDR3 spans 15 residues. Germline CDR1 is ENHRY and CDR2 is SYGVKD. V trimming: 4 bases; J trimming: 8 bases; junction bases outside the gene matches: 11. CDR3 bases: TGTGCCATCAGTGCGACCCCGGGACAGGGGAACAAGCAGTACTTC. Translation gives CAISATPGQGNKQYF.

This chain connects TRBV27 to TRBJ2-7, with D uncertain. CDR1 and CDR2 from the germline V gene are MNHEY and SMNVEV (reference sequence). The CDR3 consists of 13 residues. The V end lost 6 bases, the J end lost 3 bases, and 12 bases lay between the germline ends. CDR3 loop: CASSRRVFYEQYF. CDR3 DNA sequence: TGTGCCAGCAGCCGACGGGTTTTCTACGAGCAGTACTTC.

In this sample, this clonotype turned up a few times. The V and J genes are TRBV6-1 and TRBJ1-2; a possible D gene is TRBD1 (6 bases). Germline V gene data show CDR1 as MNHNS and CDR2 as SASEGT. Trimming took 6 bases from V and 7 from J, leaving 21 bases between them. This CDR3 contains 15 residues. CDR3 in DNA: TGTGCCAGCAGCAATCCGCAGGGGACGCGCGCTGGCTACACCTTC. Translated: CASSNPQGTRAGYTF.

This rearrangement joins TRBV7-6 to TRBJ2-7; 7 positions agree with TRBD1. In germline, CDR1 is SGHVS, CDR2 FNYEAQ. The CDR3 runs 15 residues. V shed 5 bases and J 2 bases; nucleotides not matched to a gene: 9. The CDR3 spells CASSPRDSPTYEQYF. CDR3 bases: TGTGCCAGCAGCCCAAGGGACAGCCCAACCTACGAGCAGTACTTC.

This clonotype was seen at least ten times. This chain joins TRBV2 and TRBJ1-5; 8 nucleotides agree with TRBD1. J lost 1 base, V lost 5 bases, and 4 bases had no gene match. CDR1 SNHLY and CDR2 FYNNEI come from the germline V gene. CDR3 length: 15 residues. The CDR3 bases are TGTGCCAGCAGTCAGGACAGGGTAAGCAATCAGCCCCAGCATTTT. It translates to CASSQDRVSNQPQHF.

V usage is TRBV25-1 and J usage is TRBJ2-7, with unresolved D. Germline CDR1 MGHDK, CDR2 SYGVNS. The CDR3 contains 13 residues. V lost 1 base to trimming and J lost 2 bases, with 6 bases between them. Here the CDR3 reads CASSEFATYEQYF. The CDR3 bases are TGTGCCAGCAGTGAATTTGCTACCTACGAGCAGTACTTC.

There are many counts of this clonotype. This chain uses TRBV9 with TRBJ2-1, with D hard to call. The germline V gene has CDR1 SGDLS and CDR2 YYNGEE. The V and J ends lost 0 bases and 9 bases respectively, with 7 bases between them. CDR3 length: 12 residues. For the CDR3, the DNA is TGTGCCAGCAGCGTAGCTACGGGTGAGCAGTTCTTC. It is translated as CASSVATGEQFF.

The chain employs TRBV20-1 and TRBJ2-7; tentatively, D is TRBD2 (5 bases). Trimming left V 0 bases short and J 2 bases short, with 11 bases between. The CDR3 spans 14 residues. Germline V lookup: CDR1 DFQATT, CDR2 SNEGSKA (reference sequence). CDR3: CSARDKDFTYEQYF. The CDR3 DNA follows: TGCAGTGCTAGAGATAAGGACTTCACCTACGAGCAGTACTTC.

The rearrangement joins TRBV7-2 to TRBJ2-2; D gene ambiguous. The CDR3 length is 16 residues. Trimming pared 5 bases from V and 5 bases from J, leaving 18 bases between. CDR1 and CDR2 from the germline V gene are SGHTA and FQGNSA. The CDR3 nucleotides are TGTGCCAGCAGCCTCGGACCAATTGCTCTAACCGGGGAGCTGTTTTTT. It codes for CASSLGPIALTGELFF.

This clonotype was recorded a few times. The chain uses TRBV6-6 and TRBJ1-5; tentatively, D is TRBD1 (5 bases). CDR3 length equals 12 residues. Trimming pared 8 bases from V and 3 bases from J, leaving 8 bases between. CDR1 and CDR2 from the germline V gene are MNHNY and SVGAGI (reference sequence). CDR3 sequence: CASEGTNQPQHF. The CDR3 nucleotides are TGTGCCAGCGAGGGGACCAATCAGCCCCAGCATTTT.

The rearrangement links TRBV11-1 to TRBJ2-6, with 9 bases fitting TRBD1. The CDR3 contains 18 residues. Unmatched junction bases numbered 10, after V lost 5 bases and J lost 2 bases. Germline V lookup: CDR1 SGHAT, CDR2 FQDESV (reference sequence). The CDR3 loop reads CASSQTGQGYPGANVLTF. CDR3 in DNA: TGTGCCAGCAGCCAAACGGGACAGGGATATCCTGGGGCCAACGTCCTGACTTTC.

This clonotype was counted between two and nine times. The chain carries TRBV5-1 and TRBJ1-1, with D unclear. This CDR3 is 14 amino acids long. With 4 bases removed from V and 1 base from J, the gap between germline ends came to 11 bases. Germline-derived CDR1 and CDR2 are SGHRS and YFSETQ. The CDR3 sequence: CASSLGNRNTEAFF. The CDR3 DNA is TGCGCCAGCAGCCTGGGGAATCGGAACACTGAAGCTTTCTTT. The full variable domain, completed using reference TRBV5-1 and TRBJ1-1, is KAGVTQTPRYLIKTRGQQVTLSCSPISGHRSVSWYQQTPGQGLQFLFEYFSETQRNKGNFPGRFSGRQFSNSRSEMNVSTLELGDSALYLCASSLGNRNTEAFFGQGTRLTVV.

This CDR3 is CASSTGRRGSTDTQYF. The CDR3 bases are TGTGCCAGCAGCACCGGGAGACGGGGGAGCACAGATACGCAGTATTTT. V and J are TRBV3-1 and TRBJ2-3, with D possibly matching TRBD2 (6 bases). The CDR3 is 16 amino acids. V was pared by 5 bases and J by 0 bases, with 15 bases between. Looked up from germline, CDR1 is LGHDT and CDR2 is YNNKEL (reference sequence).

The chain links TRBV28 to TRBJ2-7, with 7 bases fitting TRBD1. Germline V lookup: CDR1 MDHEN, CDR2 SYDVKM. This CDR3 region has 14 residues. V shed 2 bases and J 5 bases; nucleotides not matched to a gene: 6. Here the CDR3 DNA reads TGTGCCAGCAGTTTACAGGGGGATCTCGACGAGCAGTACTTC. Residues: CASSLQGDLDEQYF.

This clonotype has a handful of counts. This chain joins TRBV18 and TRBJ2-7; D remains unclear. Germline V gene data show CDR1 as KGHSH and CDR2 as LQKENI. Deletions cut 3 bases from V and 4 bases from J, with 10 bases between. The CDR3 is made up of 13 amino acids. The CDR3: CASSPPVGYEQYF. In DNA form, the CDR3 reads TGTGCCAGCTCACCGCCGGTTGGGTACGAGCAGTACTTC.

This clonotype has more than one count but fewer than ten. The chain carries TRBV11-2 and TRBJ2-1; 8 bases fit TRBD2. The CDR3 covers 15 residues. Germline V gives CDR1 SGHAT, CDR2 FQNNGV. V lost 5 bases and J lost 10; bases outside the gene matches: 13. This chain's CDR3 is CASSLSGTSVGEQFF. DNA of the CDR3: TGTGCCAGCAGCCTTTCCGGGACTAGTGTCGGCGAGCAGTTCTTC.

The chain links TRBV29-1 to TRBJ2-7, with 7 bases identical to TRBD2. Germline V gene sequence: CDR1 SQVTM, CDR2 ANQGSEA. V trimming: 6 bases; J trimming: 6 bases; junction bases outside the gene matches: 17. The CDR3 contains 15 residues. CDR3 loop: CSVGPPAGYGSEQYF. As DNA, the CDR3 is TGCAGCGTAGGCCCTCCAGCGGGATACGGCAGCGAGCAGTACTTC.

This clonotype was recorded many times. The rearrangement uses TRBV6-1 and TRBJ1-2; weak D call: TRBD1 (5 bases). CDR3 length: 14 residues. The germline CDR1 and CDR2 sequences are MNHNS and SASEGT. Trimming stripped 11 bases from V and 3 bases from J, with 19 bases between. Here the CDR3 reads CASSPSDSYYGYTF. The CDR3 bases are TGTGCCTCCAGCCCTTCAGACAGCTACTATGGCTACACCTTC.

This clonotype showed up many times. The chain carries TRBV5-1 and TRBJ1-5; D is unclear. V dropped 4 bases and J dropped 7 bases, with 15 bases sitting between them. Germline-derived CDR1 and CDR2 are SGHRS and YFSETQ. The length of the CDR3 is 14 residues. CDR3 nucleotide sequence: TGCGCCAGCAGCGAGGACGGTACAAGGCAGCCCCAGCATTTT. Translated: CASSEDGTRQPQHF.

This clonotype turned up a few times. CDR3 amino acids: CASSESGDTQYF. As DNA, the CDR3 is TGCGCCAGCAGTGAGTCAGGGGATACGCAGTATTTT. The rearrangement uses TRBV10-2 and TRBJ2-3; D not resolved. The ends were cut back, 0 bases at V and 6 bases at J, with 4 bases in the middle. Germline V gene data show CDR1 as WSHSY and CDR2 as SAAADI. The CDR3 totals 12 residues.

Regarding this clonotype: A much larger clone is a single base away; this may be a read error. The chain recombines TRBV13 with TRBJ1-2, with a possible D match to TRBD1 (6 bases). CDR1 PRHDT and CDR2 FYEKMQ come from the germline V gene (reference sequence). V was clipped by 2 bases and J by 4 bases, with 17 bases between them. The CDR3 consists of 16 residues. CDR3 nucleotide sequence: TGTGCCAGCAGCTTACCGGCCACCGGGGACACCTATGGCTACACCTTC. Translated, it gives CASSLPATGDTYGYTF.

This clonotype was detected only a few times. V usage is TRBV20-1 and J usage is TRBJ2-2, with 10 bases matching TRBD2. Germline V lookup: CDR1 DFQATT, CDR2 SNEGSKA (reference sequence). Trimming took 6 bases from V and 0 from J; bases not matched to a gene: 4. The CDR3 has 15 residues. CDR3 nucleotide sequence: TGCAGTGCCAGGCTAGCGGGGGCGAACACCGGGGAGCTGTTTTTT. This sequence encodes CSARLAGANTGELFF.

This clonotype was observed a handful of times. This chain joins TRBV7-2 and TRBJ2-3; 8 bases fit TRBD2. The V gene's germline CDR1 is SGHTA and CDR2 FQGNSA. The trim removed 4 bases at V and 4 bases at J, leaving 1 base unmatched. CDR3 length equals 13 residues. Here the CDR3 reads CASSSSGPDTQYF. For the CDR3, the DNA is TGTGCCAGCAGCTCTAGCGGGCCAGATACGCAGTATTTT. Drawing the rest from reference TRBV7-2 and TRBJ2-3, the complete variable domain is GAGVSQSPSNKVTEKGKDVELRCDPISGHTALYWYRQSLGQGLEFLIYFQGNSAPDKSGLPSDRFSAERTGGSVSTLTIQRTQQEDSAVYLCASSSSGPDTQYFGPGTRLTVL.

The genes are TRBV14 and TRBJ2-3, with 7 bases that match TRBD2. The CDR3 length is 13 residues. CDR1 SGHDN and CDR2 FVKESK come from the germline V gene. V was clipped by 2 bases and J by 9 bases; unmatched bases: 5. The CDR3 here is CASSQREETTQYF. CDR3 DNA sequence: TGTGCCAGCAGCCAACGGGAGGAGACCACGCAGTATTTT. Combining the CDR3 with reference TRBV14 and TRBJ2-3 gives the whole variable domain EAGVTQFPSHSVIEKGQTVTLRCDPISGHDNLYWYRRVMGKEIKFLLHFVKESKQDESGMPNNRFLAERTGGTYSTLKVQPAELEDSGVYFCASSQREETTQYFGPGTRLTVL.